The 30 T cell receptor beta chains given below trace back to one sample, sequenced in a study of blood T cells in healthy people across ages. A second roughly 6 to 11 cycle PCR used barcoded and J-beta primers. One entry per CDR3 protein, called by TCRdb with MiXCR from the 5' RACE reads. The sample shows approximately 780,000 distinct CDR3 sequences, under 30% of them seen only once. Separately, the same data were catalogued under a study of T cells of mothers and their children.

Sequenced material: blood. These receptors were collected from a boy aged 5 to 17 in good health.

The chain links TRBV10-3 to TRBJ1-4, with 8 positions matching TRBD1. Trimming removed 10 bases from V and 4 bases from J; junction bases left unmatched: 8. The CDR3 length is 14 residues. The germline gives CDR1 ENHRY, CDR2 SYGVKD. The CDR3 region has the DNA TGTGCCACCGGACAGGGTTATAGTAATGAAAAACTGTTTTTT. Residues: CATGQGYSNEKLFF.

The V and J genes are TRBV4-1 and TRBJ1-2; D is perhaps TRBD1 (6 bases). Trimming cost V 1 base and J 3 bases, with 21 bases left between them. The length of the CDR3 is 18 residues. The germline V gene encodes CDR1 MGHRA and CDR2 YSYEKL. In nucleotides, the CDR3 is TGCGCCAGCAGCCAAGGACGTGGAGGTTCCAAGGGGGACTATGGCTACACCTTC. Its translation: CASSQGRGGSKGDYGYTF.

In this sample, this clonotype turned up a few times. This chain joins TRBV6-6 and TRBJ2-7; D possibly corresponds to TRBD1 (6 bases). V was pared by 2 bases and J by 7 bases, with 15 bases between. Germline V gene lookup returns CDR1 MNHNY and CDR2 SVGAGI (reference sequence). The CDR3 has 14 residues. The DNA of the CDR3 is TGTGCCAGCAGTTACGGGGGCGAAGCAGGTGAGCAGTACTTC. Translated: CASSYGGEAGEQYF.

The rearrangement joins TRBV4-1 to TRBJ2-3; possibly TRBD1 for D (5 bases). Germline assignment: CDR1 MGHRA and CDR2 YSYEKL. This CDR3 has 16 residues. The V end was cut by 0 bases, the J end by 1 base, with 11 bases between. This CDR3 reads CASSQEGRARTDTQYF. The CDR3 region has the DNA TGCGCCAGCAGCCAAGAGGGCAGGGCCCGCACAGATACGCAGTATTTT.

V usage is TRBV29-1 and J usage is TRBJ1-4, with D perhaps matching TRBD1 (5 bases). There are 14 residues in the CDR3. Germline lookup yields CDR1 SQVTM and CDR2 ANQGSEA. Trimming removed 2 bases from V and 5 bases from J, with 12 bases in between. The CDR3 sequence: CSVESRGSNEKLFF. In DNA, the CDR3 is TGCAGCGTTGAATCGAGGGGCTCAAATGAAAAACTGTTTTTT.

The sample holds a few counts of this clonotype. CDR3 bases: TGTGCCAGCAGCCCCTTCACCAGGGCTCCGAACACCGGGGAGCTGTTTTTT. It yields the protein CASSPFTRAPNTGELFF. The gene calls are TRBV5-6 and TRBJ2-2, with TRBD1 as a possible D gene (5 bases). Germline V lookup: CDR1 SGHDT, CDR2 YYEEEE. The V end lost 4 bases, the J end lost 0 bases, and 16 bases lay between the germline ends. This CDR3 is built from 17 residues.

The chain combines TRBV9 with TRBJ1-1; D uncertain. The germline V and J ends were trimmed by 3 bases and 0 bases, with 6 bases remaining between them. CDR1 is SGDLS and CDR2 is YYNGEE in the germline V gene. The CDR3 is 13 residues long. The CDR3 DNA follows: TGTGCCAGCAGCGCCCGAATGAACACTGAAGCTTTCTTT. Translation gives CASSARMNTEAFF.

The chain recombines TRBV6-5 with TRBJ1-2; no definite D call. This CDR3 is built from 15 residues. Trimming cost V 6 bases and J 6 bases, with 20 bases left between them. Germline CDR1 reads MNHEY; CDR2 reads SVGAGI. In nucleotides, the CDR3 is TGTGCCAGCAGCAACCTCCCCGGGCGTCGGCATGGCTACACCTTC. Its translation: CASSNLPGRRHGYTF.

This clonotype has more than one count but fewer than ten. The V and J genes are TRBV9 and TRBJ2-5; D might be TRBD2 (5 bases). Trimming removed 0 bases at V and 5 bases at J, with 11 bases between. The length of the CDR3 is 14 residues. Germline V gene sequence: CDR1 SGDLS, CDR2 YYNGEE. The DNA for the CDR3 is TGTGCCAGCAGCGTAGCCGGGAATAGGGAGACCCAGTACTTC. It specifies CASSVAGNRETQYF.

This clonotype was seen a handful of times. This rearrangement joins TRBV10-2 to TRBJ2-7; D tentatively fits TRBD1 or TRBD2 (5 bases each). CDR1 and CDR2 (germline): WSHSY, SAAADI. Trimming took off 0 bases at V and 4 bases at J, with 13 bases between the two ends. This CDR3 has 15 amino acids. CDR3 region: CASSESGTGLYEQYF. DNA for the CDR3: TGCGCCAGCAGTGAGTCAGGGACCGGCTTGTACGAGCAGTACTTC.

This chain uses TRBV20-1 with TRBJ2-5, with D maybe TRBD2 (6 bases). Deletions cut 5 bases from V and 7 bases from J, with 11 bases between. CDR3 length equals 11 residues. The germline CDR1 and CDR2 sequences are DFQATT and SNEGSKA (reference sequence). Written as DNA, the CDR3 is TGCAGTGCTGACTTTAGCGGGACCCAGTACTTC. As protein: CSADFSGTQYF.

The gene calls are TRBV6-6 and TRBJ2-5, with a tentative D call TRBD1 (5 bases). The last part of the DNA fits TRBJ2-7 better; the J call may be wrong. Germline CDR1 MNHNY, CDR2 SVGAGI (reference sequence). CDR3 size: 16 residues. In DNA form, the CDR3 reads TGTGCCAGCAGTTACTCGAGGAGACAGAGAGTTTACGAGCAGTACTTC. As protein: CASSYSRRQRVYEQYF.

This clonotype was counted a few times. This chain links TRBV14 with TRBJ2-7, with a weak D call TRBD1 (5 bases). This CDR3 is 14 amino acids long. Germline CDR1 reads SGHDN; CDR2 reads FVKESK. The V end lost 4 bases, the J end lost 0 bases, and 10 bases lay between the germline ends. DNA of the CDR3: TGTGCCAGCAGCCCGGACACTTTCTCCTACGAGCAGTACTTC. Its translation is CASSPDTFSYEQYF. The whole variable domain, filled in from reference TRBV14 and TRBJ2-7, reads EAGVTQFPSHSVIEKGQTVTLRCDPISGHDNLYWYRRVMGKEIKFLLHFVKESKQDESGMPNNRFLAERTGGTYSTLKVQPAELEDSGVYFCASSPDTFSYEQYFGPGTRLTVT.

This clonotype was counted only a few times. This chain uses TRBV6-5 with TRBJ1-2, with a possible D match to TRBD1 (5 bases). This CDR3 contains 16 residues. Germline loops: CDR1 MNHEY, CDR2 SVGAGI. V lost 0 bases and J lost 3, with 14 bases in between. CDR3 in amino acids: CASSYSRLRGHYGYTF. The CDR3 DNA reads as TGTGCCAGCAGTTACTCGAGGTTGAGGGGACACTATGGCTACACCTTC.

The CDR3 region has the DNA TGCAGTGCTAGATGGCGGGGGCGATACAATGAGCAGTTCTTC. Its translation is CSARWRGRYNEQFF. This chain joins TRBV20-1 and TRBJ2-1; D is perhaps TRBD2 (7 bases). Trimming cost V 2 bases and J 4 bases, with 12 bases left between them. The CDR3 contains 14 residues. Germline assignment: CDR1 DFQATT and CDR2 SNEGSKA (reference sequence).

This sequence joins TRBV30 and TRBJ2-2; 8 bases line up with TRBD1. This CDR3 region has 16 residues. The germline gives CDR1 GTSNPN, CDR2 SVGIG (reference sequence). V shed 1 base and J 3 bases; nucleotides not matched to a gene: 7. As DNA, the CDR3 is TGTGCCTGGAGTGCCAGGGACAGGTCCTACACCGGGGAGCTGTTTTTT. As protein: CAWSARDRSYTGELFF.

This chain links TRBV12-3 or TRBV12-4 with TRBJ1-2; unclear D gene. The CDR3 totals 13 residues. Trimming shortened V by 3 bases and J by 8 bases, and 13 bases separated the two germline ends. CDR3 residues: CASSFRTLQGYTF. The DNA of the CDR3 is TGTGCCAGCAGTTTTCGGACTTTACAGGGCTACACCTTC.

This clonotype occurred a few times. The junction shows a germline mismatch at one end, possibly a read error. The chain couples TRBV12-3 or TRBV12-4 to TRBJ1-1, with a tentative D call TRBD1 (6 bases). CDR3 length equals 15 residues. The CDR3 here is CATSLSGQPNTEAFF. CDR3 in DNA: TGTGCCACCAGTCTCTCCGGACAGCCAAACACTGAAGCTTTCTTT.

The chain is built from TRBV7-2 and TRBJ2-4, with 8 positions matching TRBD1. The CDR3 consists of 13 residues. J was trimmed by 9 bases and V by 5 bases; bases with no gene match: 6. Germline CDR1 SGHTA, CDR2 FQGNSA. This CDR3 is CASSPGGVVIQYF. The CDR3 DNA reads as TGTGCCAGCAGCCCAGGGGGCGTCGTCATTCAGTACTTC.

The gene calls are TRBV7-6 and TRBJ2-5; D gene uncertain. The V and J ends lost 11 bases and 7 bases respectively, with 14 bases between them. Germline V lookup: CDR1 SGHVS, CDR2 FNYEAQ. The CDR3 has 11 residues. CDR3 sequence (DNA): TGTGCCGGATCACGTGGTGGGACCCAGTACTTC. Residues: CAGSRGGTQYF.

This chain connects TRBV6-2 or TRBV6-3 to TRBJ2-7; D is possibly TRBD1 (7 bases). V lost 2 bases to trimming and J lost 6 bases, with 17 bases between them. CDR1 and CDR2 from the germline V gene are MNHEY and SVGEGT. The CDR3 sequence is 15 residues long. CDR3 residues: CASSYLGARGAEQYF. The CDR3, as DNA: TGTGCCAGCAGTTACCTTGGGGCCAGGGGGGCCGAGCAGTACTTC.

The V and J genes are TRBV6-1 and TRBJ2-1, with no clear D. The DNA end is more similar to TRBJ2-5, so the J call may be wrong. The V gene's germline CDR1 is MNHNS and CDR2 SASEGT. The length of the CDR3 is 13 residues. The CDR3 is CASFPPGLETQYF. CDR3 in DNA: TGTGCCAGCTTCCCCCCGGGTTTGGAGACCCAGTACTTC.

This clonotype has a handful of counts. The V call is TRBV27, the J call TRBJ2-3; no definite D call. CDR1 MNHEY and CDR2 SMNVEV come from the germline V gene (reference sequence). Trimming removed 4 bases at V and 2 bases at J, with 13 bases between. The CDR3 runs 15 residues. The CDR3 bases are TGTGCCAGCAGTTCCCAGGCTGCCAACACAGATACGCAGTATTTT. It encodes CASSSQAANTDTQYF.

The rearrangement links TRBV27 to TRBJ2-7; the D gene is possibly TRBD1 (6 bases). CDR1 and CDR2 from the germline V gene are MNHEY and SMNVEV (reference sequence). This CDR3 contains 12 residues. V shed 6 bases and J shed 5 bases, with 11 bases lying between them. The CDR3 reads CASSERGNEQYF. As DNA, the CDR3 is TGTGCCAGCAGCGAAAGGGGGAACGAGCAGTACTTC.

V gene TRBV2 combines with J gene TRBJ2-3; TRBD1 might be the D (6 bases). Germline CDR1 is SNHLY and CDR2 is FYNNEI. V shed 4 bases and J shed 1 base, with 15 bases lying between them. This CDR3 is built from 16 residues. The CDR3 DNA sequence: TGTGCCAGCAGTGCCGGACAGTACGTCGGCACAGATACGCAGTATTTT. It encodes CASSAGQYVGTDTQYF.

This sequence joins TRBV28 and TRBJ1-1, with a possible D match to TRBD1 (6 bases). CDR3 length equals 14 residues. V was pared by 6 bases and J by 1 base, with 12 bases between. Per germline, CDR1 MDHEN and CDR2 SYDVKM. The CDR3, as DNA: TGTGCCAGCAGCCAAGCGGACAGGAACACTGAAGCTTTCTTT. Translating gives CASSQADRNTEAFF.

About this clonotype itself: A much larger clonotype is one base distant, so this may be a read error. The V gene is TRBV4-2, the J gene TRBJ2-2; tentative D call: TRBD1 (6 bases). This CDR3 region has 16 residues. Germline V gene data show CDR1 as LGHNA and CDR2 as YNFKEQ. The CDR3 reads CASSQELQGNTGKLFF. CDR3 sequence (DNA): TGTGCCAGCAGCCAAGAGTTGCAGGGGAACACCGGGAAGCTGTTTTTT.

This clonotype has a count of ten or more. At one end, the junction sequence differs from germline, possibly due to a read error. The chain couples TRBV4-1 to TRBJ1-4; weak D call: TRBD1 (6 bases). The CDR3 spans 14 residues. From germline, CDR1 is MGHRA and CDR2 YSYEKL. Here the CDR3 reads CASSQTGTNEKLFF. DNA for the CDR3: TGTGCCAGCAGCCAGACAGGAACTAATGAAAAACTGTTTTTT.

This clonotype showed up just a few times. The V gene is TRBV7-9, the J gene TRBJ2-1; D perhaps matches TRBD1 (6 bases). Trimming shortened V by 6 bases and J by 0 bases, and 12 bases separated the two germline ends. The length of the CDR3 is 15 residues. The germline V gene has CDR1 SEHNR and CDR2 FQNEAQ (reference sequence). CDR3 residues: CASRPKDSSYNEQFF. The CDR3 nucleotides are TGTGCCAGCAGACCGAAGGACAGCTCCTACAATGAGCAGTTCTTC.

This clonotype was seen more than once but under ten times. The genes are TRBV7-9 and TRBJ2-3, with 7 bases identical to TRBD1. The V and J ends lost 2 bases and 4 bases, in that order; junction bases with no gene match: 3. This CDR3 is built from 14 residues. Germline V gives CDR1 SEHNR, CDR2 FQNEAQ (reference sequence). CDR3 sequence reads: CASSLQGVADTQYF. As DNA, the CDR3 is TGTGCCAGCAGCTTACAGGGGGTGGCAGATACGCAGTATTTT.